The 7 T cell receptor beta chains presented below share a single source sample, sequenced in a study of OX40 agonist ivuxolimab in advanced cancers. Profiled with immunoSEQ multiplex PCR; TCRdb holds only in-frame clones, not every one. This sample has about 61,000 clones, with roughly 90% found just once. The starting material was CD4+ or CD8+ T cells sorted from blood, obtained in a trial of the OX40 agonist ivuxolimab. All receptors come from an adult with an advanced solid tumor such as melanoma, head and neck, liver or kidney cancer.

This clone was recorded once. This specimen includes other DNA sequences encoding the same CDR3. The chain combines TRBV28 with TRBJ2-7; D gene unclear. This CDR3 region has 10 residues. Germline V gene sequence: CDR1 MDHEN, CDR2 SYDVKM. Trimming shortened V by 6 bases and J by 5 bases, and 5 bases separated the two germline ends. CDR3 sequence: CASSLNEQYF. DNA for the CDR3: TGTGCCAGCAGCTTGAACGAGCAGTACTTC.

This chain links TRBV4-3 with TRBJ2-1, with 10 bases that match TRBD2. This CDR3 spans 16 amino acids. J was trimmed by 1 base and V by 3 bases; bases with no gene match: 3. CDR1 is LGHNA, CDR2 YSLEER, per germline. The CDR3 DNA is TGCGCCAGCAGCCATATAGCGGGAGGATCCTACAATGAGCAGTTCTTC. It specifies CASSHIAGGSYNEQFF.

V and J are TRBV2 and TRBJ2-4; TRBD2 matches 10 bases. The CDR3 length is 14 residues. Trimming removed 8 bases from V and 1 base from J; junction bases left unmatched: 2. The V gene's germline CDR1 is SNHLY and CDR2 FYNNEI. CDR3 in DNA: TGTGCCAGCCAAGCGGGAGGGGCCAAAAACATTCAGTACTTC. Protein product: CASQAGGAKNIQYF.

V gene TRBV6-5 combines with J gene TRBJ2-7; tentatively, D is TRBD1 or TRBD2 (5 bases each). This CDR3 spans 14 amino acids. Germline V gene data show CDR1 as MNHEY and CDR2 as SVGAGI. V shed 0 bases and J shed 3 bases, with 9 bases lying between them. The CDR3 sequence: CASSYSGTGYEQYV. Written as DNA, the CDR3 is TGTGCCAGCAGTTACTCGGGGACGGGCTACGAGCAGTACGTC.

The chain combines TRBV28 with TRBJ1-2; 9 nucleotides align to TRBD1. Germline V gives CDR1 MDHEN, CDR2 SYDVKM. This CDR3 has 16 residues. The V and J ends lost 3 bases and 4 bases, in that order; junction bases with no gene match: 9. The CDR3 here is CASSFTGGGLVYGYTF. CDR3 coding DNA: TGTGCCAGCAGTTTCACAGGGGGCGGACTGGTCTATGGCTACACCTTC.

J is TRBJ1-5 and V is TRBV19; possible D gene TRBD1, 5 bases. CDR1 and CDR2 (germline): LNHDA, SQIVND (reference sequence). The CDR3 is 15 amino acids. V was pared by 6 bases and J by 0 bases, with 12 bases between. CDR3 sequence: CASSGGGYSNQPQHF. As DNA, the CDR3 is TGTGCCAGTAGCGGTGGGGGGTATAGCAATCAGCCCCAGCATTTT.

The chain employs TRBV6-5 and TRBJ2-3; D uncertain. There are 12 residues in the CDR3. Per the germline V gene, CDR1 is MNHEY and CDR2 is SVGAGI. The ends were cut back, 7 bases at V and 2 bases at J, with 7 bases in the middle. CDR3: CASMGSTDTQYF. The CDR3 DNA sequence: TGTGCCAGCATGGGCTCCACAGATACGCAGTATTTT.